The clone carrying this T cell receptor beta chain appeared once. The data were obtained in a study of shared clonotypes between healthy human individuals. Germline CDR1 is WNHNN and CDR2 is SYGVQD (reference sequence). This CDR3 spans 16 amino acids. Losses at the gene ends were 0 bases for V and 5 bases for J; bases not matched to a gene: 6. Method: immunoSEQ multiplex PCR; TCRdb's copy keeps in-frame clones and lacks some. The sample has about 1 million clones, about 75% seen once; the top ten hold 1.2% to 1.5%. The clonotype comes from a man aged 18 to 35 in good health. The specimen sequenced was memory CD4+ T cells sorted from blood. The subset denotes: CD45RA-negative fraction. The chain uses TRBV10-1 and TRBJ2-3, with TRBD2 matching 9 bases. CDR3 nucleotide sequence: TGCGCCAGCAGTGAGTCCCGAGCGGGAGGAAGAGATACGCAGTATTTT. This translates into CASSESRAGGRDTQYF.